What follows describes a single T cell receptor beta chain. The V gene end was trimmed by 5 bases and the J gene end by 3 bases; junction bases not matched to a gene: 6. Germline V lookup: CDR1 SEHNR, CDR2 FQNEAQ (reference sequence). There are 14 residues in the CDR3. The data belong to a study of blood T cell repertoires in COVID-19. The wider study: Material from acute and convalescent COVID-19 was sourced from the United States, Italy and Spain. The analysed material was cDNA or gDNA that came from T cells, B-cell-depleted T cells, or PBMCs.

Original data processing: Counts of nucleated cells, estimated from reference gene primer amplification, were obtained. TCRdb keeps only in-frame clones here, not all; method: immunoSEQ multiplex PCR. That table supplies the V and J calls and clone size; D and trimming were determined from the DNA. The table lists 50,000 to 85,000 clones, 80% of them singletons. The rearrangement uses TRBV7-9 and TRBJ2-7; TRBD1 agrees at 8 bases. This TCR was recovered from a human donor in a cohort sampled during active COVID-19. The specimen sequenced was peripheral blood. The CDR3 DNA reads as TGTGCCAGCAGCGTCACAGGGGGTGGCTACGAGCAGTACTTC. Its translation: CASSVTGGGYEQYF.